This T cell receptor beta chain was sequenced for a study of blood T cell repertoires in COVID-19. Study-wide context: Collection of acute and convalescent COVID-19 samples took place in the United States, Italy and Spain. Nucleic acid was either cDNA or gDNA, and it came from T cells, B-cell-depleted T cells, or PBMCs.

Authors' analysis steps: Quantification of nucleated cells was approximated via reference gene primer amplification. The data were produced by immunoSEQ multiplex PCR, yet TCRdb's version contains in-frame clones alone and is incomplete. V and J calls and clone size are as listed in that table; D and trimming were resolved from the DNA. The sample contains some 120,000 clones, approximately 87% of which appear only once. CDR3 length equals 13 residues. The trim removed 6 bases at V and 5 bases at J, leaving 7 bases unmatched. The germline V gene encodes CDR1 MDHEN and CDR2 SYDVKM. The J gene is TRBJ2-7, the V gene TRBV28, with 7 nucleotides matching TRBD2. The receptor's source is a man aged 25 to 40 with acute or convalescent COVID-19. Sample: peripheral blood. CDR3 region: CASSPGGTHEQYV. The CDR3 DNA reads TGTGCCAGCAGCCCCGGGGGGACCCACGAGCAGTACGTC.